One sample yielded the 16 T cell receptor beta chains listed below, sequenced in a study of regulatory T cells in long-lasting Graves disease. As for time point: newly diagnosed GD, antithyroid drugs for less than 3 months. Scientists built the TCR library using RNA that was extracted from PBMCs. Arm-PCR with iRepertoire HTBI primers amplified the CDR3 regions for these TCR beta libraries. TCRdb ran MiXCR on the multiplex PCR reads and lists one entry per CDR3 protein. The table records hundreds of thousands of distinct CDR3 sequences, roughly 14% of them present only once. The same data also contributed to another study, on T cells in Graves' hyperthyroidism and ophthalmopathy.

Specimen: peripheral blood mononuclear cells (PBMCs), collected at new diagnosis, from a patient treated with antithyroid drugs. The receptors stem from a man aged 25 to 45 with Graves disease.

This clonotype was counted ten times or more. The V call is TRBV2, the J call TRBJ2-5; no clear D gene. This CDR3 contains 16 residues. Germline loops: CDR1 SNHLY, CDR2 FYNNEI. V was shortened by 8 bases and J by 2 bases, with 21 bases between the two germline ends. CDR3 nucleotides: TGTGCCAGCTTAAAGGATGCCATGGGTTCTCAAGAGACCCAGTACTTC. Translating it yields CASLKDAMGSQETQYF.

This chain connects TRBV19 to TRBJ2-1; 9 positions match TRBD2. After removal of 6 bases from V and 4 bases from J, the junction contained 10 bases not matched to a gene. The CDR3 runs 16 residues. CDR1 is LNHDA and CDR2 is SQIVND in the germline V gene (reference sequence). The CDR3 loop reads CASSPRRSGRYNEQFF. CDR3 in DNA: TGTGCCAGTAGCCCGAGGCGGAGCGGGAGGTACAATGAGCAGTTCTTC.

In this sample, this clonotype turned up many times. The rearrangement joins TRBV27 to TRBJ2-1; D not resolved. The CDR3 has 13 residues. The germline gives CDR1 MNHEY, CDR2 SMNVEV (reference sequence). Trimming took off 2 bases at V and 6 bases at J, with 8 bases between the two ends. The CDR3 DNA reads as TGTGCCAGCAGTTTAAACGGTGGCAATGAGCAGTTCTTC. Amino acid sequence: CASSLNGGNEQFF.

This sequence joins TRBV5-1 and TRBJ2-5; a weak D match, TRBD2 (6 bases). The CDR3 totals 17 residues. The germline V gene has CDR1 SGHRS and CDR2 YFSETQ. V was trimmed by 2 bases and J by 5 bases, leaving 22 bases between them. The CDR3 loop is CASSLRRRGSPLETQYF. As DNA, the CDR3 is TGCGCCAGCAGCTTAAGGAGACGGGGGAGCCCGCTGGAGACCCAGTACTTC.

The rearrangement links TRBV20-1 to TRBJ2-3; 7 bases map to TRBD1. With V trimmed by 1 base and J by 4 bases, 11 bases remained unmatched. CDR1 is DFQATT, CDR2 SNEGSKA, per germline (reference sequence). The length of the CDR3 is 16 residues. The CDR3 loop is CSARGPGQWVPDTQYF. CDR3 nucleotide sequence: TGCAGTGCTAGAGGGCCGGGACAGTGGGTCCCAGATACGCAGTATTTT.

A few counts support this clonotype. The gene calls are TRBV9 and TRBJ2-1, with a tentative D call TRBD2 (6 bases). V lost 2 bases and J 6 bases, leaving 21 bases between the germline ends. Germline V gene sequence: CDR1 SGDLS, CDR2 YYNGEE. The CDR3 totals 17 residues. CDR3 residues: CASSVGRSGRWGNEQFF. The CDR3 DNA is TGTGCCAGCAGCGTCGGACGGAGCGGGCGATGGGGCAATGAGCAGTTCTTC.

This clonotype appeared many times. CDR3 nucleotide sequence: TGTGCCAGCAGCTCGCACCTCCGGGACTTAAATGAGCAGTTCTTC. Residues: CASSSHLRDLNEQFF. V gene TRBV7-9 combines with J gene TRBJ2-1, with a possible D match to TRBD2 (6 bases). Germline CDR1 and CDR2: SEHNR and FQNEAQ (reference sequence). The CDR3 runs 15 residues. The V and J ends lost 4 bases and 7 bases respectively, with 17 bases between them.

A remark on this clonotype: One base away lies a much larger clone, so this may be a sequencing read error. This CDR3 is CATSDTETKQFF. CDR3 nucleotide sequence: TGTGCCACCAGTGATACAGAGACTAAGCAGTTCTTC. V usage is TRBV24-1 and J usage is TRBJ2-1, with D possibly matching TRBD2 (5 bases). In germline, CDR1 is KGHDR, CDR2 SFDVKD. Between the trimmed V and J ends, which lost 3 bases and 11 bases, there was a span of 10 bases. This CDR3 is 12 amino acids long.

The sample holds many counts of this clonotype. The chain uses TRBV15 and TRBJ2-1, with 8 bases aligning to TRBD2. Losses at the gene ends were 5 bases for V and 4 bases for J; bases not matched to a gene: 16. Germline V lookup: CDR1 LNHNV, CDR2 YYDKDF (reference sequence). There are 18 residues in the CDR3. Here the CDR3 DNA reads TGTGCCACCAGCTCTTTAAGTATGGGACTAGATCCATACAATGAGCAGTTCTTC. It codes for CATSSLSMGLDPYNEQFF.

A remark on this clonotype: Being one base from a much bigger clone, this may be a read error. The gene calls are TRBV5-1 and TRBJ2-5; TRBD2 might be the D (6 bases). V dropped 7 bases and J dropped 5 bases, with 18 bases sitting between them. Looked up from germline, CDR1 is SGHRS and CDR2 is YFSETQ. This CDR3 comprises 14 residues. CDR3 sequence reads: CASGSGGSGETQYF. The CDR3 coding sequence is TGCGCCAGCGGCTCCGGAGGGTCGGGGGAGACCCAGTACTTC.

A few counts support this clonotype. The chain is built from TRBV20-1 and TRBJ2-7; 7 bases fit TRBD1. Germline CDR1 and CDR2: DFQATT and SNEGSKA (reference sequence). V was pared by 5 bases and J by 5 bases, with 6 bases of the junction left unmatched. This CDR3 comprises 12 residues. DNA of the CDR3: TGCAGTGCTGGATCAACAGGGGACGAGCAGTACTTC. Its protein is CSAGSTGDEQYF.

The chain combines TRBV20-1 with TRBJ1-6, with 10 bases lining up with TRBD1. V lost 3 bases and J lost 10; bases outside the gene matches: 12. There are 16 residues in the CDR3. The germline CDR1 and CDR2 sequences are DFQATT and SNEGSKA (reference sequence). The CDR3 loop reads CSARELGTGVGSPLHF. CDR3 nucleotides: TGCAGTGCTAGGGAACTCGGGACAGGGGTTGGGTCACCCCTCCACTTT.

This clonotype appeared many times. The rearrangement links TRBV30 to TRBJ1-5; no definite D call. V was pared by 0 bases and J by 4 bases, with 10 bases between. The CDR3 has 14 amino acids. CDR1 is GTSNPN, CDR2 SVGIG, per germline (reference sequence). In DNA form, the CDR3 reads TGTGCCTGGAGTGTGGGGAGGCCGAATCAGCCCCAGCATTTT. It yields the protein CAWSVGRPNQPQHF.

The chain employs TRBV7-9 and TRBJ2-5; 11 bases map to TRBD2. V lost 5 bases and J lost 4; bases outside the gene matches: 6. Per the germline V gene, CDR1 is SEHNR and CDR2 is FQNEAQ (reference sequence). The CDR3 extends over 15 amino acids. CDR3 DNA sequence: TGTGCCAGCAGCCCCCGACTAGCGGGGCGAGAGACCCAGTACTTC. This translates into CASSPRLAGRETQYF.

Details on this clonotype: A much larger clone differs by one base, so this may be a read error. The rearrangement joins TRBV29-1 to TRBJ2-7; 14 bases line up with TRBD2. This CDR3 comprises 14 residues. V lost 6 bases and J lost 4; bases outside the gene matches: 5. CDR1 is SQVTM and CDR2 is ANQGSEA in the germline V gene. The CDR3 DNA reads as TGCAGCGTGCATGGGACTAGCGGGAGTTACGAGCAGTACTTC. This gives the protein CSVHGTSGSYEQYF.

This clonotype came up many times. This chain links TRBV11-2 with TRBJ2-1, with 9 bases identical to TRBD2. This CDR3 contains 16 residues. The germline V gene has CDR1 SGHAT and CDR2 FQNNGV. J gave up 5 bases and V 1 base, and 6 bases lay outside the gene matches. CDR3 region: CASSLAGGRAHNEQFF. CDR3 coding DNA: TGTGCCAGCAGCTTAGCTGGCGGGAGGGCCCACAATGAGCAGTTCTTC.